What follows are 21 T cell receptor beta chains derived from one specimen sequenced in a study of T cells in Graves' hyperthyroidism and ophthalmopathy. The source material, RNA transcripts, was used to amplify TCR beta CDR3 regions. First-round RT-PCR of the TCR CDR3 relied on the HTBI primer set. TCRdb recomputed calls from the multiplex PCR reads with MiXCR, one row per CDR3 protein. In the table there are 400,000 to 550,000 distinct CDR3 sequences, less than 25% of which are singletons. Sequenced input: blood. These receptors were obtained from a woman aged 25 to 39 with Graves' ophthalmopathy.

The chain couples TRBV6-1 to TRBJ2-5; TRBD2 is a possible D gene (6 bases). This CDR3 contains 12 residues. CDR1 MNHNS and CDR2 SASEGT come from the germline V gene. Trimming shortened V by 7 bases and J by 5 bases, and 11 bases separated the two germline ends. The chain's CDR3 is CASTSGVETQYF. The CDR3 nucleotides are TGTGCCAGCACGTCGGGAGTGGAGACCCAGTACTTC.

This clonotype was detected ten times or more. The chain links TRBV6-5 to TRBJ1-5, with a tentative D call TRBD1 (6 bases). The germline CDR1 and CDR2 sequences are MNHEY and SVGAGI. CDR3 size: 15 residues. V lost 6 bases to trimming and J lost 0 bases, with 12 bases between them. CDR3 nucleotide sequence: TGTGCCAGCAGCCAGACAGGAATTAGCAATCAGCCCCAGCATTTT. Protein: CASSQTGISNQPQHF.

There are a few counts of this clonotype. The chain carries TRBV29-1 and TRBJ2-2; 11 bases align to TRBD2. This CDR3 region has 17 residues. Trimming removed 0 bases from V and 1 base from J; junction bases left unmatched: 4. Looked up from germline, CDR1 is SQVTM and CDR2 is ANQGSEA. CDR3 sequence (DNA): TGCAGCGTTGAAGATTCGGGACTAGCGGAGAACACCGGGGAGCTGTTTTTT. This sequence encodes CSVEDSGLAENTGELFF.

This clonotype was detected many times. At one end the junction does not follow the germline gene, possibly because of a read error. This rearrangement joins TRBV7-2 to TRBJ1-1; unclear D gene. The CDR3 sequence is 13 residues long. From germline, CDR1 is SGHTA and CDR2 FQGNSA. The CDR3 region is CASSLTGRTEASF. The DNA of the CDR3 is TGTGCCAGCAGCTTAACTGGGCGCACTGAAGCTTCCTTT.

This clonotype was seen repeatedly, ten times or more. The chain is built from TRBV27 and TRBJ2-5; possible D gene TRBD1, 5 bases. The germline V and J ends were trimmed by 2 bases and 5 bases, with 9 bases remaining between them. Germline V CDR1 and CDR2: MNHEY, SMNVEV (reference sequence). The CDR3 is 13 amino acids. CDR3 nucleotides: TGTGCCAGCAGTTTAGAACGACAGGAGACCCAGTACTTC. Protein sequence: CASSLERQETQYF.

The gene calls are TRBV2 and TRBJ2-7; D gene unclear. Looked up from germline, CDR1 is SNHLY and CDR2 is FYNNEI. The V end lost 8 bases, the J end lost 7 bases, and 24 bases lay between the germline ends. The length of the CDR3 is 15 residues. This chain's CDR3 is CASLMLPSDPLEQYF. CDR3 DNA sequence: TGTGCCAGCCTCATGTTGCCCTCTGATCCGTTAGAGCAGTACTTC. The full variable domain, completed using reference TRBV2 and TRBJ2-7, is EPEVTQTPSHQVTQMGQEVILRCVPISNHLYFYWYRQILGQKVEFLVSFYNNEISEKSEIFDDQFSVERPDGSNFTLKIRSTKLEDSAMYFCASLMLPSDPLEQYFGPGTRLTVT.

About this clonotype: With a much larger clone just one base away, this may be a read error. The rearrangement joins TRBV30 to TRBJ1-1, with D maybe TRBD1 (5 bases). V was clipped by 5 bases and J by 1 base, with 11 bases between them. CDR3 length: 13 amino acids. CDR1 and CDR2 (germline): GTSNPN, SVGIG (reference sequence). This CDR3 is CAWGTGTNTEAFF. CDR3 coding DNA: TGTGCCTGGGGTACCGGGACGAACACTGAAGCTTTCTTT.

This clonotype was seen repeatedly, ten times or more. The chain uses TRBV7-3 and TRBJ2-2; 9 positions match TRBD1. CDR1 and CDR2 (germline): SGHTA, FQGTGA. The CDR3 runs to 15 residues. Trimming at V came to 4 bases and at J to 5 bases, leaving 5 bases not matched to a gene. CDR3 residues: CASSSRQGGTGELFF. In DNA, the CDR3 is TGTGCCAGCAGCTCCCGACAGGGGGGAACCGGGGAGCTGTTTTTT.

This clonotype was counted only a few times. The V and J genes are TRBV11-2 and TRBJ2-6; D is uncertain. The CDR3 spans 14 residues. CDR1 SGHAT and CDR2 FQNNGV come from the germline V gene. V dropped 5 bases and J dropped 4 bases, with 9 bases sitting between them. The CDR3 DNA is TGTGCCAGCAGCCCGCTTGGGGGGGCCAACGTCCTGACTTTC. Translation gives CASSPLGGANVLTF.

In its sample, this clonotype was seen many times. The V gene is TRBV30, the J gene TRBJ2-7, with D possibly being TRBD1 (6 bases). V was trimmed by 3 bases and J by 3 bases, leaving 9 bases between them. This CDR3 is built from 12 residues. CDR1 and CDR2 (germline): GTSNPN, SVGIG (reference sequence). The CDR3 region has the DNA TGTGCCTGGAGCAGGGGAGACTACGAGCAGTACTTC. It translates to CAWSRGDYEQYF.

This clonotype was recorded at least ten times. The chain employs TRBV27 and TRBJ2-3; no firm D call. Trimming removed 5 bases at V and 0 bases at J, with 9 bases between. Germline V gene lookup returns CDR1 MNHEY and CDR2 SMNVEV (reference sequence). The CDR3 contains 14 residues. In nucleotides, the CDR3 is TGTGCCAGCAGTGGTGTGGACAGCACAGATACGCAGTATTTT. Translated, it gives CASSGVDSTDTQYF.

This clonotype was found many times. This sequence joins TRBV6-2 or TRBV6-3 and TRBJ1-2, with a weak D call TRBD1 (5 bases). The CDR3 has 14 amino acids. Trimming cost V 6 bases and J 6 bases, with 17 bases left between them. The germline V gene encodes CDR1 MNHEY and CDR2 SVGEGT. DNA of the CDR3: TGTGCCAGCAGATCCGGGGACGACCCGAATGGCTACACCTTC. It yields the protein CASRSGDDPNGYTF.

The chain combines TRBV28 with TRBJ1-2; D perhaps matches TRBD1 (6 bases). This CDR3 has 12 residues. Trimming shortened V by 6 bases and J by 7 bases, and 12 bases separated the two germline ends. Germline CDR1 is MDHEN and CDR2 is SYDVKM. The CDR3 DNA is TGTGCCAGCAGCTTTACAGGGACTGGCTACACCTTC. Protein sequence: CASSFTGTGYTF.

The chain joins TRBV6-1 to TRBJ1-1, with D uncertain. The CDR3 spans 15 residues. Trimming stripped 6 bases from V and 2 bases from J, with 16 bases between. CDR1 is MNHNS and CDR2 is SASEGT in the germline V gene. Here the CDR3 DNA reads TGTGCCAGCAGCGACGGGCGCAGGCGAAACACTGAAGCTTTCTTT. Protein: CASSDGRRRNTEAFF.

This clonotype was detected many times. This rearrangement joins TRBV27 to TRBJ1-1; possibly TRBD1 for D (6 bases). CDR1 MNHEY and CDR2 SMNVEV come from the germline V gene (reference sequence). The CDR3 length is 14 residues. Trimming took off 6 bases at V and 4 bases at J, with 15 bases between the two ends. The CDR3 region is CASRLEGRGTEAFF. The CDR3 bases are TGTGCCAGCAGACTGGAGGGCAGGGGCACTGAAGCTTTCTTT.

This clonotype came up many times. This sequence joins TRBV6-5 and TRBJ2-7; 7 positions match TRBD2. Germline V gives CDR1 MNHEY, CDR2 SVGAGI. This CDR3 spans 11 amino acids. Written as DNA, the CDR3 is TGTGCAAATGGGGGGGGGAACGAGCAGTACTTC. This encodes CANGGGNEQYF.

The CDR3 sequence is CSAGTGDYGYTF. The CDR3 bases are TGCAGCGCGGGGACAGGGGACTATGGCTACACCTTC. The chain couples TRBV29-1 to TRBJ1-2; TRBD1 matches at 10 bases. Germline trimming cut 7 bases from V and 3 bases from J; bases unmatched to any gene: 2. Germline V gene lookup returns CDR1 SQVTM and CDR2 ANQGSEA. The CDR3 covers 12 residues.

The table lists this clonotype with many counts. The rearrangement uses TRBV12-3 or TRBV12-4 and TRBJ1-1; D not resolved. The V and J ends lost 5 bases and 4 bases respectively, with 8 bases between them. The CDR3 is 12 residues long. For the CDR3, the DNA is TGTGCCAGCAGTAGGGAGGGCACTGAAGCTTTCTTT. Translated: CASSREGTEAFF.

This clonotype was counted ten times or more. CDR3 sequence reads: CASSYSRQGAVIQYF. The CDR3 DNA reads as TGTGCCAGCAGTTACTCGAGACAGGGGGCGGTCATTCAGTACTTC. The chain links TRBV6-5 to TRBJ2-4; 10 bases map to TRBD1. V trimming: 0 bases; J trimming: 9 bases; junction bases outside the gene matches: 5. The CDR3 extends over 15 amino acids. Germline V gene data show CDR1 as MNHEY and CDR2 as SVGAGI.

Of note for this clonotype: A read error may be the cause here, since a much bigger clone is one base away. V usage is TRBV12-3 or TRBV12-4 and J usage is TRBJ2-1; 9 bases are shared with TRBD2. CDR3 length: 14 amino acids. For the CDR3, the DNA is TGTGCCAGCAGTCCGAGCGGGGGGAACAATGAGAAGTTCTTC. Amino acid sequence: CASSPSGGNNEKFF.

This clonotype was recorded at least ten times. J is TRBJ2-7 and V is TRBV14; D remains ambiguous. Trimming took 0 bases from V and 6 from J, leaving 9 bases between them. The CDR3 totals 13 residues. CDR1 and CDR2 (germline): SGHDN, FVKESK. CDR3 DNA sequence: TGTGCCAGCAGCCAAGACTTTCCGGGCGAGCAGTACTTC. Translated, it gives CASSQDFPGEQYF.